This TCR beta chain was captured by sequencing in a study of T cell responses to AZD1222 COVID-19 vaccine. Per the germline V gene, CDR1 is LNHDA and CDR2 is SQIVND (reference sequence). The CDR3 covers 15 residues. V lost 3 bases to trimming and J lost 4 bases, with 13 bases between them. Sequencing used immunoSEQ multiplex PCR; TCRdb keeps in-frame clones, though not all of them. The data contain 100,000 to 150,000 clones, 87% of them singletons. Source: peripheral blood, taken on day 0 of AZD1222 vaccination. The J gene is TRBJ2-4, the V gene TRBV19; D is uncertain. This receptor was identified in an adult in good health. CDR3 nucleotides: TGTGCCAGTAGTATCCAGTTACAGCTGAAAAACATTCAGTACTTC. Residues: CASSIQLQLKNIQYF.